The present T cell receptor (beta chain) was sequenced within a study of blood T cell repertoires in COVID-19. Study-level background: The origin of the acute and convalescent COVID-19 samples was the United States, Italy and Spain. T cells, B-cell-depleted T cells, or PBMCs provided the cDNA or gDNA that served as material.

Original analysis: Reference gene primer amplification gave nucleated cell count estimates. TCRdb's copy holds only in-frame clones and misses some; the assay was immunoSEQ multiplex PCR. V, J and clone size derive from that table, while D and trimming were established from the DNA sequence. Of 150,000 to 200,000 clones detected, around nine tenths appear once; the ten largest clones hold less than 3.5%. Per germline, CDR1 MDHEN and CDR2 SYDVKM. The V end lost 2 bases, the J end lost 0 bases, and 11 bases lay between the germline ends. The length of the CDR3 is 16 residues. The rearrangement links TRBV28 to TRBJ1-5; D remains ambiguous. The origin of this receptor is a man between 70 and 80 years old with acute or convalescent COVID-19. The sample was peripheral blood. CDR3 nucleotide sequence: TGTGCCAGCAGTTTAACAGCCCCCTATAGCAATCAGCCCCAGCATTTT. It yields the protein CASSLTAPYSNQPQHF.